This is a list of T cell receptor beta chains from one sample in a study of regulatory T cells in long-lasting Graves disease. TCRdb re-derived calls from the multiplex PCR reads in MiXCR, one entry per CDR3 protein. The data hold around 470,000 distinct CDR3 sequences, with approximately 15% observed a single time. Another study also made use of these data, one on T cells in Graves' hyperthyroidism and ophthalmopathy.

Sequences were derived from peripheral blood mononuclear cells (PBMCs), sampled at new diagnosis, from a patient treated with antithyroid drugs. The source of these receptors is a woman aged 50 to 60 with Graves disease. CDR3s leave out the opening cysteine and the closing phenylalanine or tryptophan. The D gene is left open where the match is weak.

ASSPSGRAYNEQF | TRBV18 | TRBD2 | TRBJ2-1
ASSSGTGYNEQF | TRBV2 | TRBD1 | TRBJ2-1
SVERGRAGTDTQY | TRBV29-1 | - | TRBJ2-3
ASSPGQGETQY | TRBV5-1 | TRBD1 | TRBJ2-5
ATRTGPTSTDTQY | TRBV24-1 | - | TRBJ2-3
ASSLTAGPYNEQF | TRBV28 | TRBD2 | TRBJ2-1
ASSEGYSAYSNQPQH | TRBV5-5 | - | TRBJ1-5
ASSESGDSGANVLT | TRBV10-2 | - | TRBJ2-6
ASSLRVGVGQPQH | TRBV12-3/TRBV12-4 | - | TRBJ1-5
ASSPRGQGDGYGYT | TRBV28 | TRBD1 | TRBJ1-2
ASSKRQTKNIQY | TRBV19 | - | TRBJ2-4
ASSITGTNYNEQF | TRBV6-1 | - | TRBJ2-1
ASSQDGTGGVRTEAF | TRBV4-1 | TRBD1 | TRBJ1-1
AWSVNRGGYT | TRBV30 | TRBD1 | TRBJ1-2
ASSELTGSYNEQF | TRBV6-1 | - | TRBJ2-1
ASSESTGGGEKLF | TRBV10-1 | TRBD1 | TRBJ1-4
ASSPLGRMNTEAF | TRBV7-9 | - | TRBJ1-1
ASSPRGLAGEGELF | TRBV7-2 | TRBD2 | TRBJ2-2
ASSLVPNTGELF | TRBV12-3/TRBV12-4 | - | TRBJ2-2
ASSSRVGNTIY | TRBV6-5 | - | TRBJ1-3
ASSQSSGRSYEQY | TRBV5-4 | TRBD2 | TRBJ2-7
ATMASGRGALIYEQY | TRBV24-1 | - | TRBJ2-7
ASSESRGGQPQH | TRBV6-1 | - | TRBJ1-5
AISAGQGVTEAF | TRBV10-3 | TRBD1 | TRBJ1-1
ASSPTDRRQNIQY | TRBV18 | TRBD1 | TRBJ2-4
SARPSERSSYEQY | TRBV20-1 | - | TRBJ2-7
ASSSRIYGYT | TRBV12-3/TRBV12-4 | - | TRBJ1-2
ASSQESAGLASTDTQY | TRBV4-1 | TRBD2 | TRBJ2-3
ASSFRLAPSYNEQF | TRBV6-2/TRBV6-3 | TRBD2 | TRBJ2-1
ASSDGTTPNQPQH | TRBV5-1 | - | TRBJ1-5
ASTRASGRSSGANVLT | TRBV6-1 | TRBD2 | TRBJ2-6
ASSHAGGDEQY | TRBV3-1 | TRBD1 | TRBJ2-7
ASGLTAGPYLSGYT | TRBV12-5 | - | TRBJ1-2
ASSTPAGAGNTIY | TRBV19 | - | TRBJ1-3
ASSPRTTQNNEQF | TRBV27 | - | TRBJ2-1
ASSLVGGPEAF | TRBV5-1 | - | TRBJ1-1
ATSDGAGYNEQF | TRBV24-1 | - | TRBJ2-1
AWSVRWGANYGYT | TRBV30 | - | TRBJ1-2
ASSGQGRDTQY | TRBV12-3/TRBV12-4 | TRBD1 | TRBJ2-3
ASSSAPQENIQY | TRBV12-3/TRBV12-4 | - | TRBJ2-4
ASTNGDNEKLF | TRBV6-1 | - | TRBJ1-4
ASSRLAGGANVLT | TRBV6-1 | TRBD2 | TRBJ2-6
ASSDDRVVVNTEAF | TRBV6-2/TRBV6-3 | TRBD1 | TRBJ1-1
ASSIRRDSGNTIY | TRBV19 | - | TRBJ1-3
AWSLGPIREQY | TRBV30 | - | TRBJ2-7
SVATRISGNTIY | TRBV29-1 | - | TRBJ1-3
AWSDKLANSYEQY | TRBV30 | TRBD2 | TRBJ2-7